Below, 3 T cell receptor beta chains from the same sample are listed, as sequenced in a study of blood T cells in healthy people across ages. Then a second PCR, running roughly 7 to 11 cycles, was carried out with a sample-barcoded 5' primer and a J-beta primer mix. TCRdb called the 5' RACE reads again in MiXCR, with one record for every CDR3 protein. The sample consists of about 1.5 million distinct CDR3 sequences, approximately 38% of them appearing once. Sequencing was performed on blood. Every receptor here comes from a woman between 18 and 30 years old in good health.

V usage is TRBV6-5 and J usage is TRBJ2-5, with D tentatively TRBD1 (5 bases). Germline V gene data show CDR1 as MNHEY and CDR2 as SVGAGI. The CDR3 totals 15 residues. V was cut by 6 bases and J by 1 base, with 15 bases left in between. DNA of the CDR3: TGTGCCAGCAGCCCCTATGGGGCTTCCCAAGAGACCCAGTACTTC. Translation: CASSPYGASQETQYF.

The chain combines TRBV2 with TRBJ2-1; no firm D call. There are 17 residues in the CDR3. Trimming cost V 6 bases and J 4 bases, with 22 bases left between them. The germline CDR1 and CDR2 sequences are SNHLY and FYNNEI. For the CDR3, the DNA is TGTGCCAGCAGCTCCCGGGCCCCCGCTGTAGGGTACAATGAGCAGTTCTTC. This codes for CASSSRAPAVGYNEQFF.

The chain couples TRBV14 to TRBJ2-7; maybe TRBD2 (5 bases). V lost 0 bases, J lost 2 bases, and 11 bases lay in between. The CDR3 consists of 15 residues. The germline CDR1 and CDR2 sequences are SGHDN and FVKESK. The DNA of the CDR3 is TGTGCCAGCAGCCAAGAGGCGGGCCTTCCCTACGAGCAGTACTTC. Protein: CASSQEAGLPYEQYF.